These 4 T cell receptor beta chains were sequenced from one sample in a study of TIL therapy for anti-PD-1-resistant metastatic lung cancer. Time point of the sample: pre-treatment sample, taken before nivolumab and TIL therapy. The libraries were made with immunoSEQ v3. TCRdb's table, derived via immunoSEQ multiplex PCR, lists solely in-frame clones and lacks some. The data contain about 52,000 clones, 79% of them seen just once; the ten biggest clones take up around 4.8%. The starting material was blood, obtained at baseline. The receptors were gathered from a woman between 30 and 80 years old with non-small cell lung cancer.

This chain links TRBV7-2 with TRBJ2-1; D uncertain. V shed 5 bases and J shed 0 bases, with 20 bases lying between them. The CDR3 runs to 18 residues. CDR1 and CDR2 (germline): SGHTA, FQGNSA. CDR3 in amino acids: CASSLGSIVANSYNEQFF. As DNA, the CDR3 is TGTGCCAGCAGCCTAGGGTCGATAGTCGCTAACTCCTACAATGAGCAGTTCTTC. Using reference TRBV7-2 and TRBJ2-1 for the parts outside the CDR3, the full variable domain is GAGVSQSPSNKVTEKGKDVELRCDPISGHTALYWYRQSLGQGLEFLIYFQGNSAPDKSGLPSDRFSAERTGGSVSTLTIQRTQQEDSAVYLCASSLGSIVANSYNEQFFGPGTRLTVL.

This clone was counted a few times. The chain uses TRBV2 and TRBJ2-7; maybe TRBD2 (5 bases). In germline, CDR1 is SNHLY, CDR2 FYNNEI. The CDR3 runs 11 residues. V lost 6 bases and J lost 10, with 13 bases in between. The CDR3 sequence: CASRVEGVQYF. CDR3 sequence (DNA): TGTGCCAGCAGGGTTGAGGGAGTACAGTACTTC.

The V call is TRBV7-2, the J call TRBJ2-7; 12 nucleotides match TRBD2. Germline trimming cut 5 bases from V and 6 bases from J; bases unmatched to any gene: 8. The CDR3 covers 15 residues. Germline assignment: CDR1 SGHTA and CDR2 FQGNSA. The CDR3 region has the DNA TGTGCCAGCAGCCGGGAGACTAGCGGGAGTAGCGAGCAGTACTTC. As protein: CASSRETSGSSEQYF. Using reference TRBV7-2 and TRBJ2-7 for the parts outside the CDR3, the full variable domain is GAGVSQSPSNKVTEKGKDVELRCDPISGHTALYWYRQSLGQGLEFLIYFQGNSAPDKSGLPSDRFSAERTGGSVSTLTIQRTQQEDSAVYLCASSRETSGSSEQYFGPGTRLTVT.

This clone came up once. This rearrangement joins TRBV21-1 to TRBJ2-3; no DNA check was done on the table's D call, TRBD2. TRBV21-1 is a pseudogene locus. The CDR3 sequence is 16 residues long. Here the CDR3 reads CASSKEGGGAAFTQYF. In DNA form, the CDR3 reads TGTGCCAGCAGCAAAGAGGGCGGGGGGGCCGCATTTACGCAGTATTTT.